The 20 T cell receptor beta chains in this list originate from one sample, sequenced in a study of T cell responses to AZD1222 COVID-19 vaccine. This table comes from immunoSEQ multiplex PCR, and its TCRdb copy is limited to in-frame clones, with some not included. The sample lists 130,000 or so clones; 84% were seen once. Source: peripheral blood, taken 28 days after the second AZD1222 dose. The receptors were gathered from an adult who received the AZD1222 COVID-19 vaccine.

The table lists this clone with a count of one. V usage is TRBV4-2 and J usage is TRBJ2-3, with D hard to call. The CDR3 runs to 17 residues. Germline-derived CDR1 and CDR2 are LGHNA and YNFKEQ. V lost 0 bases, J lost 6 bases, and 19 bases lay in between. CDR3 region: CASSQDISGVARDTQYF. CDR3 bases: TGTGCCAGCAGCCAAGATATTAGTGGGGTAGCACGCGATACGCAGTATTTT.

V gene TRBV6-2 or TRBV6-3 combines with J gene TRBJ2-7; D gene ambiguous. Germline-derived CDR1 and CDR2 are MNHEY and SVGEGT. The CDR3 totals 12 residues. With 2 bases removed from V and 5 bases from J, the gap between germline ends came to 7 bases. For the CDR3, the DNA is TGTGCCAGCAGTTACGGAATTCACGAGCAGTACTTC. Protein sequence: CASSYGIHEQYF.

V gene TRBV19 combines with J gene TRBJ1-3; no clear D. CDR3 length: 16 residues. The germline V gene has CDR1 LNHDA and CDR2 SQIVND (reference sequence). Trimming removed 3 bases from V and 0 bases from J, with 12 bases in between. The CDR3 spells CASSMFLPHSGNTIYF. CDR3 bases: TGTGCCAGTAGTATGTTTCTACCCCACTCTGGAAACACCATATATTTT.

The rearrangement links TRBV5-1 to TRBJ1-1; D is uncertain. This CDR3 spans 14 amino acids. Germline assignment: CDR1 SGHRS and CDR2 YFSETQ. Between the trimmed V and J ends, which lost 0 bases and 8 bases, there was a span of 14 bases. CDR3 bases: TGCGCCAGCAGCTTGGTAGGATCCCCAATGGAAGCTTTCTTT. It yields the protein CASSLVGSPMEAFF.

The gene calls are TRBV7-8 and TRBJ2-5; no firm D call. Trimming took 1 base from V and 1 from J, leaving 7 bases between them. Looked up from germline, CDR1 is SGHVS and CDR2 is FQNEAQ. This CDR3 region has 14 residues. CDR3 sequence reads: CASSLVGSQETQYF. CDR3 in DNA: TGTGCCAGCAGCTTAGTAGGATCCCAAGAGACCCAGTACTTC.

The chain employs TRBV28 and TRBJ1-1; a possible D gene is TRBD1 (5 bases). The V end lost 4 bases, the J end lost 4 bases, and 16 bases lay between the germline ends. CDR1 and CDR2 (germline): MDHEN, SYDVKM. The CDR3 sequence is 15 residues long. The CDR3 region is CASSWPREASTEAFF. The CDR3 nucleotides read TGTGCCAGCAGTTGGCCCAGGGAGGCGAGCACTGAAGCTTTCTTT.

The chain carries TRBV7-9 and TRBJ1-6; no reliable D call. There are 16 residues in the CDR3. V was cut by 5 bases and J by 7 bases, with 18 bases left in between. Germline assignment: CDR1 SEHNR and CDR2 FQNEAQ (reference sequence). This CDR3 reads CASSQMGIVMNSPLHF. For the CDR3, the DNA is TGTGCCAGCAGCCAGATGGGAATTGTTATGAATTCACCCCTCCACTTT.

The chain couples TRBV3-1 (or the pseudogene TRBV3-2) to TRBJ1-4; D not resolved. Germline-derived CDR1 and CDR2 are LGHDT and YNNKEL (reference sequence). The CDR3 extends over 18 amino acids. Trimming removed 4 bases from V and 6 bases from J, with 24 bases in between. CDR3 DNA sequence: TGTGCCAGCAGCCGTCACAACCTTGAATCCCCGGCGGATGAAAAACTGTTTTTT. It specifies CASSRHNLESPADEKLFF.

The chain combines TRBV6-5 with TRBJ2-7, with 12 bases that match TRBD2. This CDR3 comprises 14 residues. Germline V gene sequence: CDR1 MNHEY, CDR2 SVGAGI. V gave up 6 bases and J gave up 7 bases; unmatched junction bases: 7. The CDR3 region is CASRILAGGQEQYF. The CDR3 nucleotides read TGTGCCAGCAGAATTCTAGCGGGGGGGCAAGAGCAGTACTTC.

The gene calls are TRBV7-2 and TRBJ2-5; TRBD1 matches 9 bases. The CDR3 covers 15 residues. V was pared by 1 base and J by 5 bases, with 5 bases of the junction left unmatched. The germline CDR1 and CDR2 sequences are SGHTA and FQGNSA. The CDR3 coding sequence is TGTGCCAGCAGCTTAGGGACAGGGGCACCGGAGACCCAGTACTTC. Its translation is CASSLGTGAPETQYF.

CDR3 nucleotide sequence: TGTGCCACCAGACCTTCCACAGGGTCGGATTCACCCCTCCACTTT. Protein product: CATRPSTGSDSPLHF. The chain uses TRBV28 and TRBJ1-6, with D perhaps TRBD1 (6 bases). Per the germline V gene, CDR1 is MDHEN and CDR2 is SYDVKM. The CDR3 is 15 residues long. Trimming took off 10 bases at V and 8 bases at J, with 21 bases between the two ends.

The CDR3 protein is CASSKEDREKNIQYF. The CDR3 DNA follows: TGTGCCAGCAGCAAAGAGGACAGGGAAAAAAACATTCAGTACTTC. The chain is built from TRBV21-1 and TRBJ2-4; the table's D gene call, TRBD1, was not cross checked with the DNA. TRBV21-1 is a documented pseudogene. CDR3 length equals 15 residues.

The chain combines TRBV27 with TRBJ2-2; D is possibly TRBD1 (6 bases). The V end lost 1 base, the J end lost 0 bases, and 6 bases lay between the germline ends. From germline, CDR1 is MNHEY and CDR2 SMNVEV (reference sequence). CDR3 size: 15 residues. CDR3 sequence (DNA): TGTGCCAGCAGTTTATACAGGGCGAACACCGGGGAGCTGTTTTTT. Protein sequence: CASSLYRANTGELFF.

The J gene is TRBJ1-1, the V gene TRBV5-6, with no clear D. CDR1 is SGHDT, CDR2 YYEEEE, per germline. The CDR3 totals 13 residues. V lost 4 bases to trimming and J lost 4 bases, with 11 bases between them. DNA for the CDR3: TGTGCCAGCAGCCTCCGTGTTCCCACTGAAGCTTTCTTT. Amino acid sequence: CASSLRVPTEAFF.

The chain is built from TRBV15 and TRBJ1-2; no clear D. Germline values: CDR1 LNHNV, CDR2 YYDKDF (reference sequence). The CDR3 length is 12 residues. V was cut by 3 bases and J by 7 bases, with 9 bases left in between. CDR3 sequence (DNA): TGTGCCACCAGCAGGATGGAGGGTGGCTACACCTTC. The encoded protein is CATSRMEGGYTF. Full variable domain (rest looked up from reference TRBV15 and TRBJ1-2): DAMVIQNPRYQVTQFGKPVTLSCSQTLNHNVMYWYQQKSSQAPKLLFHYYDKDFNNEADTPDNFQSRRPNTSFCFLDIRSPGLGDTAMYLCATSRMEGGYTFGSGTRLTVV.

The CDR3 DNA follows: TGCGCCAGCAGCTTGGCCATTGGGCAGGCGATGAACACTGAAGCTTTCTTT. Translating it yields CASSLAIGQAMNTEAFF. The rearrangement joins TRBV5-1 to TRBJ1-1; D remains ambiguous. Trimming removed 0 bases at V and 0 bases at J, with 15 bases between. This CDR3 is built from 17 residues. The germline CDR1 and CDR2 sequences are SGHRS and YFSETQ.

The chain uses TRBV6-6 and TRBJ2-2, with TRBD1 identical over 9 bases. This CDR3 spans 14 amino acids. Germline loops: CDR1 MNHNY, CDR2 SVGAGI (reference sequence). The J segment lost 6 bases and the V segment lost 7 bases, leaving 6 bases of the junction unmatched. This chain's CDR3 is CASINRQGAGELFF. CDR3 DNA: TGTGCCAGCATAAACCGACAGGGGGCCGGGGAGCTGTTTTTT.

This chain links TRBV28 with TRBJ2-2; perhaps TRBD1 as D (6 bases). Germline CDR1 is MDHEN and CDR2 is SYDVKM. Trimming stripped 6 bases from V and 8 bases from J, with 10 bases between. CDR3 length equals 12 residues. The CDR3 loop is CASRRQEGELFF. CDR3 nucleotides: TGTGCCAGCAGACGACAGGAGGGGGAGCTGTTTTTT.

J is TRBJ1-2 and V is TRBV7-2; 8 nucleotides match TRBD1. CDR1 SGHTA and CDR2 FQGNSA come from the germline V gene. The CDR3 is 14 residues long. Unmatched junction bases numbered 14, after V lost 6 bases and J lost 11 bases. The CDR3 region is CASSERQGIFGYTF. The CDR3 nucleotides read TGTGCCAGCAGTGAACGACAGGGGATCTTTGGGTACACCTTC.

This clone was picked up a small number of times. Other nucleotide sequences from this sample produce the same CDR3. The chain links TRBV5-1 to TRBJ1-4; perhaps TRBD1 as D (6 bases). Germline loops: CDR1 SGHRS, CDR2 YFSETQ. The CDR3 runs 14 residues. Trimming left V 1 base short and J 2 bases short, with 6 bases between. The CDR3 reads CASSLQGTNEKLFF. CDR3 DNA sequence: TGCGCCAGCAGCTTGCAGGGGACTAATGAAAAACTGTTTTTT.